This entry concerns a single T cell receptor (beta chain). The antigen remains unidentified. The sample belongs to a study of CD8+ T cells in alopecia areata. RNA was extracted and reverse transcribed into cDNA as the sequencing template. Data came from immunoSEQ multiplex PCR; TCRdb stores just in-frame clones and leaves some out. The sample yields a few hundred thousand clones, 60% seen once. Germline V gene sequence: CDR1 ENHRY, CDR2 SYGVKD. This CDR3 has 14 amino acids. V lost 10 bases and J lost 6; bases outside the gene matches: 10. Whole-study results and caveats: Compared with normal scalp, lesional scalp had higher clonality and more expanded CD8+ clones. On tofacitinib, scalp clonality and expanded CD8+ clones among top 100 fell significantly. Many expanded lesional clones stayed in scalp and blood while on tofacitinib.

Treatment reported: oral pan-JAK inhibitor, 5-10 mg twice daily. The sample was CD4+ T cells sorted from blood, taken at week 52, from a patient treated with tofacitinib. This chain uses TRBV10-3 with TRBJ1-4, with 8 bases matching TRBD1. The origin of this receptor is a human donor with alopecia areata. The CDR3 DNA is TGTGCCACAGGCCGACAGGGGTTGTATGAAAAACTGTTTTTT. Its translation: CATGRQGLYEKLFF.